The 10 T cell receptor beta chains presented below share a single source sample, sequenced in a study of shared clonotypes between healthy human individuals (dated by TCRdb to between 2020 and 2021). Library method: the immunoSEQ multiplex PCR assay. The immuneACCESS repertoire file appears here via TCRdb, limited to in-frame rearrangements. These files lack a portion of the clones; in checked studies, under half of the deficit traces to unresolved V genes, and the cause of the others is not known. This sample has millions of clones in its table, and 85% to 95% of those were observed once. About 0.13% of the sample is in the top ten clones. What was sequenced was naive CD4+ T cells sorted from blood. Read against the paper, the sample's cell subset or site label means: CD45RA+ positively selected. These receptors were collected from a man aged 18 to 30 in good health.

The genes are TRBV6-5 and TRBJ1-2; possible D gene TRBD1, 6 bases. Germline V gene data show CDR1 as MNHEY and CDR2 as SVGAGI. The CDR3 spans 14 residues. Trimming pared 0 bases from V and 3 bases from J, leaving 8 bases between. The CDR3 here is CASSYSSGDYGYTF. CDR3 in DNA: TGTGCCAGCAGTTACTCATCAGGGGACTATGGCTACACCTTC.

The gene calls are TRBV6-6 and TRBJ1-6; no clear D gene. CDR1 and CDR2 from the germline V gene are MNHNY and SVGAGI (reference sequence). CDR3 length equals 15 residues. The V end was cut by 1 base, the J end by 7 bases, with 11 bases between. CDR3 residues: CASSYLQRTNSPLHF. As DNA, the CDR3 is TGTGCCAGCAGTTACTTACAGAGGACCAATTCACCCCTCCACTTT.

Concerning this clone: This sample includes further DNA sequences coding for the same CDR3. The chain employs TRBV7-9 and TRBJ2-3, with 13 bases identical to TRBD2. This CDR3 region has 17 residues. Germline V CDR1 and CDR2: SEHNR, FQNEAQ (reference sequence). V trimming: 1 base; J trimming: 2 bases; junction bases outside the gene matches: 3. CDR3 in amino acids: CASSLVGTSGITDTQYF. As DNA, the CDR3 is TGTGCCAGCAGCTTAGTTGGGACTAGCGGGATCACAGATACGCAGTATTTT.

The chain is built from TRBV15 and TRBJ2-1; D is uncertain. This CDR3 is 12 amino acids long. CDR1 and CDR2 from the germline V gene are LNHNV and YYDKDF (reference sequence). V dropped 2 bases and J dropped 6 bases, with 5 bases sitting between them. The CDR3 spells CATSRFSNEQFF. DNA for the CDR3: TGTGCCACCAGCAGATTTTCCAATGAGCAGTTCTTC.

In this sample, this clone turned up once. This sequence joins TRBV4-1 and TRBJ1-1, with 8 bases matching TRBD1. Germline trimming cut 1 base from V and 11 bases from J; bases unmatched to any gene: 15. This CDR3 has 16 residues. From germline, CDR1 is MGHRA and CDR2 YSYEKL. The CDR3 bases are TGCGCCAGCAGCCAAGTTGGGCAGGGGGCGGGAACGGAGGCTTTCTTT. Its translation: CASSQVGQGAGTEAFF.

V usage is TRBV2 and J usage is TRBJ1-5; D is undetermined. There are 14 residues in the CDR3. V was shortened by 7 bases and J by 2 bases, with 12 bases between the two germline ends. Germline CDR1 reads SNHLY; CDR2 reads FYNNEI. DNA for the CDR3: TGTGCCAGCACCCCCCGGAGCGGCAATCAGCCCCAGCATTTT. The encoded protein is CASTPRSGNQPQHF.

The gene calls are TRBV5-6 and TRBJ2-5; 11 bases line up with TRBD1. This CDR3 has 16 residues. Per germline, CDR1 SGHDT and CDR2 YYEEEE. Losses at the gene ends were 0 bases for V and 5 bases for J; bases not matched to a gene: 6. The CDR3 DNA is TGTGCCAGCAGCTTGGAGGACAGGGGGCGGAGGGAGACCCAGTACTTC. Protein product: CASSLEDRGRRETQYF.

This clone was counted between two and nine times. Other DNA sequences in the sample encode the same CDR3. The V call is TRBV11-2, the J call TRBJ2-5, with D uncertain. The V end lost 1 base, the J end lost 1 base, and 4 bases lay between the germline ends. This CDR3 is 13 amino acids long. The germline CDR1 and CDR2 sequences are SGHAT and FQNNGV. CDR3 sequence reads: CASSLGSQETQYF. As DNA, the CDR3 is TGTGCCAGCAGCTTAGGCAGCCAAGAGACCCAGTACTTC.

The chain links TRBV18 to TRBJ2-7, with a tentative D call TRBD1 (6 bases). In germline, CDR1 is KGHSH, CDR2 LQKENI. The CDR3 totals 15 residues. V gave up 5 bases and J gave up 1 base, with 15 bases separating them. CDR3 protein: CASSIETGVSYEQYF. CDR3 sequence (DNA): TGTGCCAGCTCAATCGAGACAGGTGTTTCCTACGAGCAGTACTTC.

On this clone itself: Within the sample, other DNA sequences also encode this same CDR3. The gene calls are TRBV7-2 and TRBJ2-7, with D possibly TRBD2 on 5 matching bases. Germline values: CDR1 SGHTA, CDR2 FQGNSA. The CDR3 has 14 amino acids. Trimming removed 1 base from V and 0 bases from J, with 7 bases in between. CDR3 nucleotide sequence: TGTGCCAGCAGCTTAGGGCGGGTCTCCTACGAGCAGTACTTC. It codes for CASSLGRVSYEQYF.